Each of the 21 T cell receptor beta chains below was sequenced from the same sample in a study of untreated major depressive disorder. The repertoire was sequenced with immunoSEQ multiplex PCR; TCRdb's copy has only in-frame clones and lacks some. The sample includes just over 20,000 clones, 90% to 95% of them seen just once. Sequencing was performed on CD4+ T cells from PBMCs. The receptor set was obtained from a man aged 25-45 years in good health.

This chain uses TRBV7-9 with TRBJ1-1; TRBD1 might be the D (6 bases). Per germline, CDR1 SEHNR and CDR2 FQNEAQ (reference sequence). The length of the CDR3 is 13 residues. V shed 3 bases and J shed 6 bases, with 11 bases lying between them. The CDR3 nucleotides read TGTGCCAGCAGCTTTGTACAGGGATCTGAAGCTTTCTTT. As protein: CASSFVQGSEAFF.

V gene TRBV14 combines with J gene TRBJ2-5; D perhaps matches TRBD1 (5 bases). Looked up from germline, CDR1 is SGHDN and CDR2 is FVKESK. The CDR3 loop spans 13 amino acids. With 4 bases removed from V and 1 base from J, the gap between germline ends came to 7 bases. The CDR3 sequence is CASSRQIQETQYF. The CDR3 DNA follows: TGTGCCAGCAGCCGACAGATCCAAGAGACCCAGTACTTC.

This sequence joins TRBV6-5 and TRBJ2-7, with a tentative D call TRBD1 (5 bases). CDR1 is MNHEY and CDR2 is SVGAGI in the germline V gene. The CDR3 runs to 12 residues. V lost 6 bases and J 3 bases, leaving 9 bases between the germline ends. The CDR3 region has the DNA TGTGCCAGCAGCGCAGGGATCTACGAGCAGTACTTC. Residues: CASSAGIYEQYF.

The CDR3 bases are TGCAGCGTTGGACAGGGAAGGACACCCGTAAACACTGAAGCTTTCTTT. It translates to CSVGQGRTPVNTEAFF. The rearrangement links TRBV29-1 to TRBJ1-1; 7 positions match TRBD1. The V segment lost 4 bases and the J segment 2 bases; nucleotides outside the gene matches: 13. This CDR3 has 16 amino acids. Germline lookup yields CDR1 SQVTM and CDR2 ANQGSEA.

This chain uses TRBV27 with TRBJ2-2, with D possibly being TRBD1 (5 bases). The V gene lost 3 bases and the J gene lost 2 bases, with 10 bases spanning the gap. Germline values: CDR1 MNHEY, CDR2 SMNVEV (reference sequence). The CDR3 has 15 residues. This CDR3 reads CASSFGTGNTGELFF. CDR3 DNA: TGTGCCAGCAGTTTCGGAACAGGCAACACCGGGGAGCTGTTTTTT.

V is TRBV6-5 and J is TRBJ2-5, with 7 positions matching TRBD2. Germline V CDR1 and CDR2: MNHEY, SVGAGI. The CDR3 consists of 14 residues. Trimming cost V 0 bases and J 5 bases; bases outside gene matches: 3. The DNA for the CDR3 is TGTGCCAGCAGTTACTCGGGAGGGGTGGAGACCCAGTACTTC. It translates to CASSYSGGVETQYF.

V gene TRBV29-1 combines with J gene TRBJ2-3; D might be TRBD1 or TRBD2, each matching 6 bases. V lost 5 bases, J lost 1 base, and 16 bases lay in between. Germline lookup yields CDR1 SQVTM and CDR2 ANQGSEA. The CDR3 is 15 amino acids. The CDR3 nucleotides are TGCAGCGTTATGAGCCCTAGGGGGGGCACAGATACGCAGTATTTT. This codes for CSVMSPRGGTDTQYF.

The rearrangement uses TRBV4-2 and TRBJ2-3; 13 nucleotides line up with TRBD2. After removal of 1 base from V and 9 bases from J, the junction contained 13 bases not matched to a gene. Germline V gene sequence: CDR1 LGHNA, CDR2 YNFKEQ. The CDR3 totals 18 residues. CDR3 nucleotide sequence: TGTGCCAGCAGCCAAGGGACTAGCGGGAGAAGGCGGCTGTCCACGCAGTATTTT. Encoded protein: CASSQGTSGRRRLSTQYF.

The chain couples TRBV20-1 to TRBJ2-7, with D tentatively TRBD1 or TRBD2 (5 bases each). Trimming left V 6 bases short and J 4 bases short, with 10 bases between. The CDR3 spans 11 residues. Germline V CDR1 and CDR2: DFQATT, SNEGSKA (reference sequence). In DNA, the CDR3 is TGCAGTGCCGGGACCACATACGAGCAGTACTTC. Protein product: CSAGTTYEQYF.

To note about this clone: The junction shows a germline mismatch at one end, possibly a read error. The chain has TRBV7-2 and TRBJ2-2, with 7 bases identical to TRBD1. Germline loops: CDR1 SGHTA, CDR2 FQGNSA. The CDR3 runs 16 residues. The CDR3 sequence: CASTPRQGLNAGELFF. CDR3 sequence (DNA): TGTGCCAGCACCCCGAGACAGGGTCTGAACGCCGGGGAGCTGTTTTTT. The variable domain in full, with the rest retrieved from reference TRBV7-2 and TRBJ2-2, is GAGVSQSPSNKVTEKGKDVELRCDPISGHTALYWYRQSLGQGLEFLIYFQGNSAPDKSGLPSDRFSAERTGGSVSTLTIQRTQQEDSAVYLCASTPRQGLNAGELFFGEGSRLTVL.

The chain couples TRBV4-3 to TRBJ1-2; D is unresolved. This CDR3 has 16 amino acids. Deletions cut 0 bases from V and 2 bases from J, with 13 bases between. Germline CDR1 LGHNA, CDR2 YSLEER. CDR3 region: CASSQEREGGNYGYTF. CDR3 bases: TGCGCCAGCAGCCAAGAACGGGAGGGAGGGAACTATGGCTACACCTTC.

The chain couples TRBV13 to TRBJ2-3; the match to TRBD1 covers 7 bases. V trimming: 7 bases; J trimming: 4 bases; junction bases outside the gene matches: 17. The CDR3 is made up of 17 amino acids. Looked up from germline, CDR1 is PRHDT and CDR2 is FYEKMQ (reference sequence). This chain's CDR3 is CASTAKWDSGSADTQYF. As DNA, the CDR3 is TGTGCCAGCACCGCAAAATGGGACAGTGGGAGTGCAGATACGCAGTATTTT.

V and J are TRBV6-1 and TRBJ1-5, with a possible D match to TRBD1 (5 bases). Germline-derived CDR1 and CDR2 are MNHNS and SASEGT. CDR3 size: 15 residues. With 7 bases removed from V and 7 bases from J, the gap between germline ends came to 20 bases. CDR3 protein: CASTPLPGGDQPQHF. DNA for the CDR3: TGTGCCAGCACCCCACTACCAGGCGGGGACCAGCCCCAGCATTTT.

The J gene is TRBJ2-5, the V gene TRBV11-3, with D tentatively TRBD2 (6 bases). CDR1 is SGHNT and CDR2 is YENEEA in the germline V gene. Between the trimmed V and J ends, which lost 5 bases and 1 base, there was a span of 17 bases. The CDR3 sequence is 16 residues long. DNA for the CDR3: TGTGCCAGCAGCCCTGGACTAAGCGTGATCCAAGAGACCCAGTACTTC. Its translation is CASSPGLSVIQETQYF. Full variable domain (outside the CDR3, taken from reference TRBV11-3 and TRBJ2-5): EAGVVQSPRYKIIEKKQPVAFWCNPISGHNTLYWYLQNLGQGPELLIRYENEEAVDDSQLPKDRFSAERLKGVDSTLKIQPAELGDSAVYLCASSPGLSVIQETQYFGPGTRLLVL.

The chain joins TRBV5-6 to TRBJ2-7; a possible D gene is TRBD1 (6 bases). This CDR3 comprises 17 residues. Germline V gene sequence: CDR1 SGHDT, CDR2 YYEEEE. V lost 3 bases and J 2 bases, leaving 21 bases between the germline ends. CDR3 sequence (DNA): TGTGCCAGCAGCTCCTACTTCACCCAGGACAGCCCCTACGAGCAGTACTTC. Translation gives CASSSYFTQDSPYEQYF.

The CDR3 loop reads CASSRLAGVGANEQFF. The CDR3 DNA reads TGTGCCAGCAGTCGACTAGCGGGAGTCGGTGCGAATGAGCAGTTCTTC. V and J are TRBV2 and TRBJ2-1, with 12 positions matching TRBD2. CDR3 length: 16 residues. Trimming cost V 5 bases and J 7 bases; bases outside gene matches: 9. Germline V gene lookup returns CDR1 SNHLY and CDR2 FYNNEI.

The chain couples TRBV28 to TRBJ2-3; D is uncertain. CDR1 is MDHEN and CDR2 is SYDVKM in the germline V gene. Trimming stripped 8 bases from V and 4 bases from J, with 13 bases between. The CDR3 spans 13 residues. CDR3 coding DNA: TGTGCCAGCTCTGATAGGAGCGCAGATACGCAGTATTTT. Protein product: CASSDRSADTQYF.

This clone was seen more than once but under ten times. The gene calls are TRBV6-6 and TRBJ1-2, with a tentative D call TRBD1 (5 bases). The CDR3 consists of 14 residues. The V gene lost 7 bases and the J gene lost 2 bases, with 14 bases spanning the gap. CDR1 is MNHNY and CDR2 is SVGAGI in the germline V gene (reference sequence). In DNA, the CDR3 is TGTGCCAGCACCCAGGGAAATACCAACTATGGCTACACCTTC. It codes for CASTQGNTNYGYTF.

The chain couples TRBV4-1 to TRBJ2-3, with D maybe TRBD1 (5 bases). The CDR3 spans 13 residues. The V and J ends lost 2 bases and 6 bases respectively, with 9 bases between them. Germline CDR1 reads MGHRA; CDR2 reads YSYEKL. The CDR3 loop reads CASSQQGFDTQYF. The CDR3 DNA reads as TGCGCCAGCAGCCAACAGGGTTTTGATACGCAGTATTTT.

The rearrangement links TRBV5-1 to TRBJ2-7; D remains ambiguous. The CDR3 covers 12 residues. V was clipped by 3 bases and J by 0 bases, with 4 bases between them. Germline V lookup: CDR1 SGHRS, CDR2 YFSETQ. CDR3 protein: CASSSSSYEQYF. CDR3 in DNA: TGCGCCAGCAGCTCAAGCTCCTACGAGCAGTACTTC.

A single count supports this clone. CDR3 loop: CASSQDLALAKGNEQFF. CDR3 coding DNA: TGTGCCAGCAGCCAAGATCTGGCTCTAGCCAAGGGGAATGAGCAGTTCTTC. V usage is TRBV4-2 and J usage is TRBJ2-1; perhaps D is TRBD1 or TRBD2 (5 bases each). The CDR3 covers 17 residues. The germline V and J ends were trimmed by 0 bases and 7 bases, with 19 bases remaining between them. Germline V gives CDR1 LGHNA, CDR2 YNFKEQ.